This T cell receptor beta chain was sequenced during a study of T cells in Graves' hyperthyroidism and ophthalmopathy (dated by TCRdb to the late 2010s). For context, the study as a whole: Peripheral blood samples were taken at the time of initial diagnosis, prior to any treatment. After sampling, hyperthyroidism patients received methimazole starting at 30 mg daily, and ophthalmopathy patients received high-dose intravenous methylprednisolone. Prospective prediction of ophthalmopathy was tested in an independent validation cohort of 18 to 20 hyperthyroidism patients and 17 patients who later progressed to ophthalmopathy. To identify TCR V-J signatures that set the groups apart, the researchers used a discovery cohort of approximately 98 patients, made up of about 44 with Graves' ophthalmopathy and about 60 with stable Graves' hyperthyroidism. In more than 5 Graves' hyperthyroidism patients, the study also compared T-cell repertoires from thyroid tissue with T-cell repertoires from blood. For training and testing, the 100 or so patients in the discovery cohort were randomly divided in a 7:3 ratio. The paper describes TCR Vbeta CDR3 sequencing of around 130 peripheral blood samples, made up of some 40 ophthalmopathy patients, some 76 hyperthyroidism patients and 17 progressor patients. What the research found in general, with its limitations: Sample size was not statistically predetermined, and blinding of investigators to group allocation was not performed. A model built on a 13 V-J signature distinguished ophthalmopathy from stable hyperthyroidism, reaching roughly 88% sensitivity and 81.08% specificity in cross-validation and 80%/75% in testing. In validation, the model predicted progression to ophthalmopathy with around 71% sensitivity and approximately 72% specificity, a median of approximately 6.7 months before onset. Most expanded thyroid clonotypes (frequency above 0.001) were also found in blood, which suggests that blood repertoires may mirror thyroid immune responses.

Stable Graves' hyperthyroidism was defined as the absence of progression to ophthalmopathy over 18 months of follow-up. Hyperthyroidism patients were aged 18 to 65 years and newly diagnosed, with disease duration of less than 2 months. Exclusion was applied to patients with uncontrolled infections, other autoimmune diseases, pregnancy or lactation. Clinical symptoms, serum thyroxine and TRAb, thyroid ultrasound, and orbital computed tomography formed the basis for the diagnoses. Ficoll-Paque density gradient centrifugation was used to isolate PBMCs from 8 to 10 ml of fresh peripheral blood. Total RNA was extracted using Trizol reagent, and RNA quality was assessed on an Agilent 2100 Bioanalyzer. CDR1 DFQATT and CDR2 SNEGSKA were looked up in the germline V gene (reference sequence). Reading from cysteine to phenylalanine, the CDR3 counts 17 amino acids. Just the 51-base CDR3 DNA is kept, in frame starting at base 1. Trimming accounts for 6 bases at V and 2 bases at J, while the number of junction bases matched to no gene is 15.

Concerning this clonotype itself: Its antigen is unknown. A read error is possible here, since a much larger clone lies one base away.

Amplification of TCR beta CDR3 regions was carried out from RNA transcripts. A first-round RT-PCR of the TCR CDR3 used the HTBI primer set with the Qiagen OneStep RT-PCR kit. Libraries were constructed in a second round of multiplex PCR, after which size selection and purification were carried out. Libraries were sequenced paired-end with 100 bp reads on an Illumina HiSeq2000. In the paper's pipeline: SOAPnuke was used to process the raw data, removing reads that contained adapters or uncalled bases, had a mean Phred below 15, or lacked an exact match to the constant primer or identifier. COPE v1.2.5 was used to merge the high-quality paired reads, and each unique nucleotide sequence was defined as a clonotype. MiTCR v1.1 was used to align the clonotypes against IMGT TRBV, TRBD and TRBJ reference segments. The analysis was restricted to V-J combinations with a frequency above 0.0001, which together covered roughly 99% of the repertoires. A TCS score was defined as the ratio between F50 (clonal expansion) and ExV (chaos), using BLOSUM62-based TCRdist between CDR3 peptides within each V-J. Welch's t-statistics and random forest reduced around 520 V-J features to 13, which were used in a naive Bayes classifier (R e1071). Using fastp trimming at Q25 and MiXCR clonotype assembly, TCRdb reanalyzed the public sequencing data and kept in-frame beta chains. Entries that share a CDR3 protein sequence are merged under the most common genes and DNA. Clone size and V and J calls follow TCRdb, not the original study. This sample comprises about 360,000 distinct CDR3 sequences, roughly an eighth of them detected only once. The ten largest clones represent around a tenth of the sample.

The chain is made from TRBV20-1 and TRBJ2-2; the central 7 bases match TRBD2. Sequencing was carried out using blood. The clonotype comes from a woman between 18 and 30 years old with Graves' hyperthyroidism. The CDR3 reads CSAFKGLVLPNTGELFF. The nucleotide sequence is TGCAGTGCCTTCAAAGGACTAGTGCTACCTAACACCGGGGAGCTGTTTTTT.